These 30 T cell receptor beta chains originate from one sample sequenced in a study of OX40 agonist ivuxolimab in advanced cancers. Sequenced by immunoSEQ multiplex PCR; TCRdb stores in-frame clones only, minus some. The sample carries around 45,000 clones, roughly 86% recorded once. The sample in question was CD4+ or CD8+ T cells sorted from blood, obtained in a trial of the OX40 agonist ivuxolimab. All receptors come from an adult with an advanced solid tumor such as melanoma, head and neck, liver or kidney cancer.

The gene calls are TRBV30 and TRBJ2-1, with 7 bases fitting TRBD1. Germline CDR1 GTSNPN, CDR2 SVGIG (reference sequence). Unmatched junction bases numbered 8, after V lost 4 bases and J lost 2 bases. The CDR3 consists of 15 residues. CDR3 sequence reads: CAWTTGYSPYNEQFF. Here the CDR3 DNA reads TGTGCCTGGACGACAGGGTATAGCCCCTACAATGAGCAGTTCTTC.

The chain recombines TRBV4-3 with TRBJ1-1, with D possibly being TRBD1 (6 bases). Germline CDR1 and CDR2: LGHNA and YSLEER. CDR3 length equals 13 residues. V was trimmed by 3 bases and J by 8 bases, leaving 13 bases between them. The CDR3 DNA reads TGCGCCAGCAGCCACAACAGGGCCAGGGAAGCTTTCTTT. Translation gives CASSHNRAREAFF.

The genes are TRBV7-9 and TRBJ2-7; TRBD1 matches 7 bases. The V gene end was trimmed by 6 bases and the J gene end by 0 bases; junction bases not matched to a gene: 8. The germline V gene has CDR1 SEHNR and CDR2 FQNEAQ (reference sequence). This CDR3 comprises 15 residues. The CDR3 protein is CASRETGASSYEQYF. The CDR3 DNA follows: TGTGCCAGCAGGGAAACAGGGGCCAGCTCCTACGAGCAGTACTTC.

The chain links TRBV5-1 to TRBJ1-5, with TRBD1 identical over 7 bases. The trim removed 3 bases at V and 1 base at J, leaving 1 base unmatched. Germline-derived CDR1 and CDR2 are SGHRS and YFSETQ. CDR3 length: 14 amino acids. The CDR3 region has the DNA TGCGCCAGCAGCTCACAGGGGAGCAATCAGCCCCAGCATTTT. Its protein is CASSSQGSNQPQHF.

J is TRBJ2-1 and V is TRBV4-1; no definite D call. V was clipped by 0 bases and J by 6 bases, with 3 bases between them. The germline CDR1 and CDR2 sequences are MGHRA and YSYEKL. The CDR3 has 12 residues. The CDR3 reads CASSQDSNEQFF. The CDR3 nucleotides read TGCGCCAGCAGCCAAGATAGCAATGAGCAGTTCTTC.

This clone appeared a single time. This chain joins TRBV7-9 and TRBJ1-6; no reliable D call. The length of the CDR3 is 12 residues. Germline V lookup: CDR1 SEHNR, CDR2 FQNEAQ (reference sequence). V was pared by 5 bases and J by 7 bases, with 6 bases between. As DNA, the CDR3 is TGTGCCAGCAGCGGATGGAATTCACCCCTCCACTTT. Its translation: CASSGWNSPLHF.

The CDR3: CASSLGLAGGDTQYF. The CDR3 DNA reads as TGTGCCAGCAGCTTAGGCCTAGCGGGGGGGGATACGCAGTATTTT. The V and J genes are TRBV7-2 and TRBJ2-3, with TRBD2 matching over 12 bases. The CDR3 is 15 residues long. Trimming took 1 base from V and 6 from J; bases not matched to a gene: 2. Germline V gene lookup returns CDR1 SGHTA and CDR2 FQGNSA.

V gene TRBV9 combines with J gene TRBJ2-7; 9 bases map to TRBD2. Unmatched junction bases numbered 6, after V lost 0 bases and J lost 5 bases. This CDR3 spans 15 amino acids. CDR1 and CDR2 (germline): SGDLS, YYNGEE. CDR3 coding DNA: TGTGCCAGCAGCGTAGTAGGCGGGAGGGCCGACGAGCAGTACTTC. Its protein product is CASSVVGGRADEQYF.

This clone showed up just a few times. The chain is built from TRBV25-1 and TRBJ1-5; no definite D call. The germline V and J ends were trimmed by 10 bases and 6 bases, with 19 bases remaining between them. Looked up from germline, CDR1 is MGHDK and CDR2 is SYGVNS. This CDR3 spans 14 amino acids. CDR3 protein: CAKGRWRRVQPQHF. CDR3 nucleotides: TGTGCCAAAGGTCGGTGGCGGAGAGTTCAGCCCCAGCATTTT.

The V call is TRBV11-2, the J call TRBJ2-5; D is uncertain. The CDR3 is made up of 13 amino acids. With 3 bases removed from V and 0 bases from J, the gap between germline ends came to 5 bases. Per the germline V gene, CDR1 is SGHAT and CDR2 is FQNNGV. The CDR3 reads CASSFGNQETQYF. The CDR3 DNA reads as TGTGCCAGCAGCTTTGGCAACCAAGAGACCCAGTACTTC. The whole variable domain, remainder taken from reference TRBV11-2 and TRBJ2-5, is EAGVAQSPRYKIIEKRQSVAFWCNPISGHATLYWYQQILGQGPKLLIQFQNNGVVDDSQLPKDRFSAERLKGVDSTLKIQPAKLEDSAVYLCASSFGNQETQYFGPGTRLLVL.

The chain employs TRBV5-1 and TRBJ2-4; 7 bases align to TRBD1. Germline-derived CDR1 and CDR2 are SGHRS and YFSETQ. Trimming cost V 4 bases and J 6 bases; bases outside gene matches: 4. CDR3 length: 13 amino acids. The CDR3: CASSPGQPNIQYF. CDR3 coding DNA: TGCGCCAGCAGCCCGGGACAGCCAAACATTCAGTACTTC.

This clone appeared a few times. The chain has TRBV6-1 and TRBJ2-1, with 7 bases matching TRBD2. V was clipped by 10 bases and J by 9 bases; unmatched bases: 12. Germline CDR1 reads MNHNS; CDR2 reads SASEGT. CDR3 length equals 13 residues. CDR3 residues: CATTRREKGEQFF. CDR3 bases: TGTGCCACCACGAGGCGGGAGAAGGGTGAGCAGTTCTTC.

The rearrangement uses TRBV28 and TRBJ2-7, with D possibly being TRBD1 (5 bases). Per the germline V gene, CDR1 is MDHEN and CDR2 is SYDVKM. Trimming left V 2 bases short and J 6 bases short, with 20 bases between. There are 16 residues in the CDR3. The CDR3 nucleotides read TGTGCCAGCAGTTTAGACAGTTACATTCCAGCGTCCGAGCAGTACTTC. It yields the protein CASSLDSYIPASEQYF.

This CDR3 reads CASSYSWGVVEKLFF. The DNA of the CDR3 is TGTGCCAGCAGTTACTCCTGGGGAGTTGTTGAAAAACTGTTTTTT. The V call is TRBV6-5, the J call TRBJ1-4; D is unresolved. Trimming pared 0 bases from V and 7 bases from J, leaving 12 bases between. CDR1 is MNHEY, CDR2 SVGAGI, per germline. This CDR3 has 15 residues.

This clone was detected only a few times. The chain carries TRBV2 and TRBJ2-7, with 11 bases fitting TRBD2. The length of the CDR3 is 14 residues. The ends lost 6 bases at V and 6 bases at J; junction bases unmatched: 7. Germline CDR1 SNHLY, CDR2 FYNNEI. For the CDR3, the DNA is TGTGCCAGCAGAGTACTAGCGGGAGTGGGCGAGCAGTACTTC. This sequence encodes CASRVLAGVGEQYF.

The table lists this clone with a count of one. The rearrangement links TRBV30 to TRBJ2-7; D not resolved. Germline CDR1 reads GTSNPN; CDR2 reads SVGIG (reference sequence). Trimming took off 1 base at V and 2 bases at J, with 3 bases between the two ends. The CDR3 is 11 amino acids. This chain's CDR3 is CAWSGPYEQYF. The CDR3 DNA follows: TGTGCCTGGAGTGGCCCCTACGAGCAGTACTTC.

This clone was counted once. The chain couples TRBV18 to TRBJ2-1; 9 bases are shared with TRBD2. V trimming: 3 bases; J trimming: 8 bases; junction bases outside the gene matches: 8. Germline-derived CDR1 and CDR2 are KGHSH and LQKENI. This CDR3 is 15 amino acids long. DNA of the CDR3: TGTGCCAGCTCACCTTTAGCGGGAGAAATTCATGAGCAGTTCTTC. As protein: CASSPLAGEIHEQFF.

As for this clone: The junction differs from germline at one of its ends, possibly a read error. This chain joins TRBV7-2 and TRBJ2-1; D is possibly TRBD1 (5 bases). The germline V gene has CDR1 SGHTA and CDR2 FQGNSA. CDR3 length: 14 residues. CDR3 protein: CASSSSVTQGERFF. CDR3 bases: TGTGCCAGCAGCTCAAGTGTAACCCAGGGTGAGCGGTTCTTC.

The CDR3: CASSSGVPTNEKLFF. As DNA, the CDR3 is TGTGCCAGCAGCTCCGGGGTTCCAACTAATGAAAAACTGTTTTTT. The chain recombines TRBV7-2 with TRBJ1-4; no definite D call. Trimming removed 4 bases from V and 0 bases from J, with 9 bases in between. Germline loops: CDR1 SGHTA, CDR2 FQGNSA. The CDR3 has 15 amino acids.

This clone came up a few times. This sequence joins TRBV28 and TRBJ2-7, with D possibly being TRBD1 or TRBD2 (5 bases each). V gave up 10 bases and J gave up 2 bases, with 18 bases separating them. CDR3 size: 14 residues. Germline V CDR1 and CDR2: MDHEN, SYDVKM. The CDR3 bases are TGTGCCACCCAAAGTTCCGGGGCGGCCTACGAGCAGTACTTC. Encoded protein: CATQSSGAAYEQYF.

Here the CDR3 reads CASRPTSGSYEQYF. As DNA, the CDR3 is TGTGCCAGCAGGCCTACTAGCGGGTCGTACGAGCAGTACTTC. The rearrangement joins TRBV6-5 to TRBJ2-7; the match to TRBD2 covers 9 bases. The CDR3 sequence is 14 residues long. The germline gives CDR1 MNHEY, CDR2 SVGAGI. The ends lost 6 bases at V and 4 bases at J; junction bases unmatched: 7.

This clone was observed a single time. The chain employs TRBV2 and TRBJ1-4; 7 bases are a match to TRBD1. V lost 7 bases, J lost 5 bases, and 10 bases stayed unmatched. The germline CDR1 and CDR2 sequences are SNHLY and FYNNEI. The CDR3 has 15 residues. The CDR3 nucleotides are TGTGCCAGCACATCGGTGGACAGGAGGAATGAAAAACTGTTTTTT. It specifies CASTSVDRRNEKLFF.

This chain links TRBV7-9 with TRBJ1-2, with D unresolved. The CDR3 runs to 15 residues. Germline V lookup: CDR1 SEHNR, CDR2 FQNEAQ (reference sequence). Deletions cut 2 bases from V and 4 bases from J, with 14 bases between. The CDR3 bases are TGTGCCAGCAGCTTAATGGTCGAGTCAGGCTATGGCTACACCTTC. Protein product: CASSLMVESGYGYTF.

The rearrangement links TRBV6-5 to TRBJ2-5, with D possibly TRBD2 on 6 matching bases. The CDR3 runs 15 residues. Germline lookup yields CDR1 MNHEY and CDR2 SVGAGI. The V gene lost 6 bases and the J gene lost 2 bases, with 16 bases spanning the gap. CDR3 sequence (DNA): TGTGCCAGCAGCTCACTCGGCGGGATTCAAGAGACCCAGTACTTC. The encoded protein is CASSSLGGIQETQYF.

The chain employs TRBV6-6 and TRBJ1-4, with unresolved D. The germline V gene encodes CDR1 MNHNY and CDR2 SVGAGI (reference sequence). V lost 7 bases and J lost 5, with 11 bases in between. CDR3 length equals 13 residues. The DNA for the CDR3 is TGTGCCAGCAACACACGAAAGAATGAAAAACTGTTTTTT. Translating gives CASNTRKNEKLFF.

The chain recombines TRBV28 with TRBJ1-3; unclear D gene. The V and J ends lost 2 bases and 4 bases respectively, with 15 bases between them. CDR1 and CDR2 (germline): MDHEN, SYDVKM. This CDR3 has 16 residues. CDR3: CASSLGGESAGNTIYF. The DNA for the CDR3 is TGTGCCAGCAGTTTAGGAGGAGAAAGCGCAGGAAACACCATATATTTT.

The rearrangement joins TRBV4-3 to TRBJ1-1; D is possibly TRBD1 (5 bases). This CDR3 is 15 amino acids long. V gave up 0 bases and J gave up 11 bases, with 19 bases separating them. Germline V CDR1 and CDR2: LGHNA, YSLEER. The CDR3 protein is CASSQDSGDRGGAFF. As DNA, the CDR3 is TGCGCCAGCAGCCAAGATAGCGGGGACCGCGGGGGGGCTTTCTTT.

The chain combines TRBV21-1 with TRBJ1-6; the DNA was not used to check the table's D call, TRBD1. TRBV21-1 is reported as a pseudogene. This CDR3 has 15 residues. DNA for the CDR3: TGTGCCAGCAGCGCCCGGGACAGGGGCAATTCACCCCTCCACTTT. The encoded protein is CASSARDRGNSPLHF.

The chain carries TRBV10-3 and TRBJ2-1; weak D call: TRBD2 (6 bases). This CDR3 contains 12 residues. The ends were cut back, 7 bases at V and 7 bases at J, with 11 bases in the middle. From germline, CDR1 is ENHRY and CDR2 SYGVKD. CDR3 nucleotides: TGTGCCATCAAGCCCCGGGAGAATGAGCAGTTCTTC. Its translation: CAIKPRENEQFF.

The chain joins TRBV18 to TRBJ1-1; perhaps TRBD1 as D (5 bases). Germline V gene data show CDR1 as KGHSH and CDR2 as LQKENI. The CDR3 consists of 14 residues. Deletions cut 2 bases from V and 1 base from J, with 8 bases between. This CDR3 reads CASSPAGRNTEAFF. CDR3 coding DNA: TGTGCCAGCTCACCAGCAGGGAGGAACACTGAAGCTTTCTTT.